These 2 T cell receptor beta chains came from one sample sequenced in a study of STAT5B mutations in CD4+ large granular lymphocyte leukemia (dated by TCRdb to the early 2020s). Receptors were amplified or captured by the immunoSEQ multiplex PCR assay. This immuneACCESS table, as held by TCRdb, lists in-frame sequences with V and J called but not all clones. Of the missing ones, under half trace to an unresolved V gene in checked studies; the others have no known cause. The sample yields around 30,000 clones; about 81% were counted once. The ten largest clones represent 3% to 3.5% of the sample. Input material: CD4+ T cells from blood buffy coats. These receptors were obtained from a human donor in good health.

J is TRBJ1-6 and V is TRBV5-6; no reliable D call. The CDR3 covers 17 residues. V was shortened by 4 bases and J by 0 bases, with 14 bases between the two germline ends. Germline V gene sequence: CDR1 SGHDT, CDR2 YYEEEE. DNA for the CDR3: TGTGCCAGCAGCACCCGCCGGACTAGCTCCTATAATTCACCCCTCCACTTT. It codes for CASSTRRTSSYNSPLHF.

V usage is TRBV13 and J usage is TRBJ2-3; TRBD1 matches 7 bases. After removal of 5 bases from V and 5 bases from J, the junction contained 10 bases not matched to a gene. This CDR3 spans 15 amino acids. Germline CDR1 PRHDT, CDR2 FYEKMQ (reference sequence). The CDR3 loop reads CASSPRQGTGDTQYF. CDR3 bases: TGTGCCAGCAGCCCCCGACAGGGTACGGGAGATACGCAGTATTTT.